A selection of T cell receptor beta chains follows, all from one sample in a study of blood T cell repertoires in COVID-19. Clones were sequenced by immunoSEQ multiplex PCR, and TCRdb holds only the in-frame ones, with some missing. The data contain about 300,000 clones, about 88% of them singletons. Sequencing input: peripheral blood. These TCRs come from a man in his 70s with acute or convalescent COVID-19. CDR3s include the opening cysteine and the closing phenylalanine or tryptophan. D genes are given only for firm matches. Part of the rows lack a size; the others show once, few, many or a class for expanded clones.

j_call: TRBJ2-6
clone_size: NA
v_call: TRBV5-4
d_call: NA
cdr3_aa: CASSLEQAGANVLTF
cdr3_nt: TGTGCCAGCAGCTTGGAACAGGCTGGGGCCAACGTCCTGACTTTC

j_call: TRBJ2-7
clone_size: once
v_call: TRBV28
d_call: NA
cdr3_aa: CASSLGGSYEQYF
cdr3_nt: TGTGCCAGCAGTTTAGGCGGGTCCTACGAGCAGTACTTC

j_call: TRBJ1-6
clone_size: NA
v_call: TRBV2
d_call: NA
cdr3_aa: CASRAGPRNSPLHF
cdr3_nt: TGTGCCAGCAGAGCGGGACCGAGGAATTCACCCCTCCACTTT

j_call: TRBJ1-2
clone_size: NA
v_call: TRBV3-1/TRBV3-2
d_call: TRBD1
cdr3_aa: CASSQGTGGSGYTF
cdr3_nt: TGTGCCAGCAGCCAAGGGACAGGGGGCTCTGGCTACACCTTC

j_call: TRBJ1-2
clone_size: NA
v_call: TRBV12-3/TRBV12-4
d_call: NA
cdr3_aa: CASSLRGGRGYTF
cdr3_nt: TGTGCCAGCAGTTTGAGGGGAGGGCGAGGCTACACCTTC

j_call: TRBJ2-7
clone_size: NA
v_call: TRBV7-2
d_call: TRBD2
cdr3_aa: CASSLYSGHYEQYF
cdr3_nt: TGTGCCAGCAGCTTATATAGCGGGCACTACGAGCAGTACTTC

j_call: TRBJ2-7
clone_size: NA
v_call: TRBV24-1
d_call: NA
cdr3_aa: CATSDFYYHRPYEQYF
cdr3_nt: TGTGCCACCAGTGATTTTTATTACCACAGGCCATACGAGCAGTACTTC

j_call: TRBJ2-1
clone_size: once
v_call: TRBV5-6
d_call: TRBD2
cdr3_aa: CASSVWRGAGEQFF
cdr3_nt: TGTGCCAGCAGCGTTTGGCGGGGAGCGGGAGAGCAGTTCTTC

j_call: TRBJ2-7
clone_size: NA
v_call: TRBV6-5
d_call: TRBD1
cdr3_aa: CASRGTGGSYEQYF
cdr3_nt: TGTGCCAGCCGAGGGACAGGGGGCTCCTACGAGCAGTACTTC

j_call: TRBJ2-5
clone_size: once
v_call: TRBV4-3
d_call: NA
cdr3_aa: CASSQDQQETQYF
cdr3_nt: TGCGCCAGCAGCCAAGACCAGCAAGAGACCCAGTACTTC

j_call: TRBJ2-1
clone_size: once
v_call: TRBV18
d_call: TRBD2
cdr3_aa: CASSPGLAETYNEQFF
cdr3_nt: TGTGCCAGCTCCCCGGGACTAGCGGAGACATACAATGAGCAGTTCTTC

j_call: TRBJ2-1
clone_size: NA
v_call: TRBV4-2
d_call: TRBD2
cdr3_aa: CASSQDLSSVASGRAYEQFF
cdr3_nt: TGTGCCAGCAGCCAAGATCTTAGTTCGGTTGCTAGCGGGAGGGCCTATGAGCAGTTCTTC

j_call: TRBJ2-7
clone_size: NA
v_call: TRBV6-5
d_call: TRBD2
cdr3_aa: CASRASGGANEQYF
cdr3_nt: TGTGCCAGCAGGGCTAGCGGGGGGGCCAACGAGCAGTACTTC

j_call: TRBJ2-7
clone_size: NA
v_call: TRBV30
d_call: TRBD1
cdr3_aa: CAWSPPPPGTGVHF
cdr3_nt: TGTGCCTGGAGTCCTCCTCCTCCCGGGACAGGGGTGCACTTC

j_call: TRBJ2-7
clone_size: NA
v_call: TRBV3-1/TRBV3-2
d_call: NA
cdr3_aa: CASSLGYEQYF
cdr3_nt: TGTGCCAGCAGCCTCGGTTACGAGCAGTACTTC

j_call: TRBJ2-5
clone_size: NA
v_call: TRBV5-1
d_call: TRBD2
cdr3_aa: CASSMASGVRETQYF
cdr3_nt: TGCGCCAGCAGTATGGCTAGCGGGGTTAGGGAGACCCAGTACTTC

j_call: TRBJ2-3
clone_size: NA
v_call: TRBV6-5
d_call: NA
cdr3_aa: CASSWGRSTDTQYF
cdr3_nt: TGTGCCAGCAGTTGGGGCCGGAGCACAGATACGCAGTATTTT

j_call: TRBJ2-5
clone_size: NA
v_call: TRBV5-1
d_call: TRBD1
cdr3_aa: CASSPGTAQETQYF
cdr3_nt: TGCGCCAGCAGCCCGGGGACAGCACAAGAGACCCAGTACTTC

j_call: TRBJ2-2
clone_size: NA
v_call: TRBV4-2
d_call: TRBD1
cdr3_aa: CASSRGDRGTNTGELFF
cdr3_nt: TGTGCCAGCAGCCGCGGGGACAGGGGGACGAACACCGGGGAGCTGTTTTTT

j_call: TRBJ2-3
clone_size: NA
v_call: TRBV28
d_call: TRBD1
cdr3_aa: CASSPQGQGYTDTQYF
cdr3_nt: TGTGCCAGCAGTCCCCAGGGACAGGGGTACACAGATACGCAGTATTTT

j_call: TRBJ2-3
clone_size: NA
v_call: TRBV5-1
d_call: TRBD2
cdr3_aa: CASSISGSGLDTQYF
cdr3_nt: TGCGCCAGCAGCATTAGCGGGAGTGGTTTAGATACGCAGTATTTT

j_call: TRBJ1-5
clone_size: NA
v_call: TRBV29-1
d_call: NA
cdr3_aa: CSVADSYSNQPQHF
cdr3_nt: TGCAGCGTCGCGGACAGTTATAGCAATCAGCCCCAGCATTTT

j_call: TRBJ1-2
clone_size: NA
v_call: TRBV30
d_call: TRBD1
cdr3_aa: CAWSVRRTGQNVYGYTF
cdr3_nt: TGTGCCTGGAGTGTACGTCGGACGGGACAGAATGTCTATGGCTACACCTTC

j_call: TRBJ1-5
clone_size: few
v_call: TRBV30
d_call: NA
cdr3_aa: CAYSDSNSNQPQHF
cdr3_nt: TGTGCCTACTCCGACAGCAATAGCAATCAGCCCCAGCATTTT

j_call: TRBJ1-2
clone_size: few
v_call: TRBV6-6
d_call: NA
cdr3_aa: CASSNPRSEGPNGYTF
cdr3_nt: TGTGCCAGCAGTAATCCACGCTCAGAGGGCCCCAATGGCTACACCTTC

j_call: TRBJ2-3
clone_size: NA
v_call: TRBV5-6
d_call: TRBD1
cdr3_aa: CASSPGGPSVGTDTQYF
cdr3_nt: TGTGCCAGCAGCCCAGGGGGCCCCTCGGTCGGCACAGATACGCAGTATTTT

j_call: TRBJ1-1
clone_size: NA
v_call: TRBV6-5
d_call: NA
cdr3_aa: CASSPLRNTEAFF
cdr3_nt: TGTGCCAGCAGTCCCCTCAGAAACACTGAAGCTTTCTTT

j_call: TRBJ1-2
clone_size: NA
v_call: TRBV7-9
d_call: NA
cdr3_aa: CASSFRAGTNYGYTF
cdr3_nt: TGTGCCAGCAGCTTTCGGGCGGGAACTAACTATGGCTACACCTTC